This T cell receptor (beta chain) was sequenced during a study of CDR3 diversity in severe acne. The CDR3 sequence is 13 residues long. Germline V CDR1 and CDR2: LGHDT, YNNKEL (reference sequence). Trimming pared 4 bases from V and 11 bases from J, leaving 12 bases between. Via MiXCR, TCRdb re-called the PCR reads, giving one row per CDR3 protein. The table has some 84,000 distinct CDR3 sequences, around 50% seen once. This receptor was taken from a male donor in good health, serving as a control. Input material: blood. This sequence joins TRBV3-1 and TRBJ1-6; TRBD1 might be the D (5 bases). The CDR3 reads CASSLAGPPPLHF. CDR3 DNA: TGTGCCAGCAGCCTAGCGGGGCCCCCACCCCTCCACTTT. Filled out from reference TRBV3-1 and TRBJ1-6, the complete variable domain reads DTAVSQTPKYLVTQMGNDKSIKCEQNLGHDTMYWYKQDSKKFLKIMFSYNNKELIINETVPNRFSPKSPDKAHLNLHINSLELGDSAVYFCASSLAGPPPLHFGNGTRLTVT.